Below are 5 T cell receptor beta chains sequenced from a single sample in a study of T cells in Graves' hyperthyroidism and ophthalmopathy. RNA transcripts yielded amplified TCR beta CDR3 regions. Using the HTBI primer set, a first-round RT-PCR was run on the TCR CDR3. TCRdb itself ran the multiplex PCR reads through MiXCR, one entry per CDR3 protein. Found here are about 500,000 distinct CDR3 sequences, about 15% of them singletons; the top ten hold approximately 16%. Material for sequencing was blood. These TCRs come from a woman aged 18-29 years with Graves' ophthalmopathy.

In this sample, this clonotype turned up many times. J is TRBJ1-3 and V is TRBV7-2; D call uncertain. The CDR3 is 14 residues long. V lost 0 bases to trimming and J lost 5 bases, with 8 bases between them. From germline, CDR1 is SGHTA and CDR2 FQGNSA. The CDR3 nucleotides are TGTGCCAGCAGCTTAGCGAGACTCCGAAACACCATATATTTT. Its translation: CASSLARLRNTIYF.

The chain links TRBV9 to TRBJ1-1; no clear D. CDR1 SGDLS and CDR2 YYNGEE come from the germline V gene. This CDR3 comprises 14 residues. The V end lost 0 bases, the J end lost 2 bases, and 8 bases lay between the germline ends. The CDR3 sequence is CASSVGYGNTEAFF. In DNA, the CDR3 is TGTGCCAGCAGCGTAGGTTACGGAAACACTGAAGCTTTCTTT. The whole variable domain, remainder taken from reference TRBV9 and TRBJ1-1, is DSGVTQTPKHLITATGQRVTLRCSPRSGDLSVYWYQQSLDQGLQFLIQYYNGEERAKGNILERFSAQQFPDLHSELNLSSLELGDSALYFCASSVGYGNTEAFFGQGTRLTVV.

The sample holds many counts of this clonotype. The chain is built from TRBV27 and TRBJ2-2; no reliable D call. This CDR3 spans 12 amino acids. Trimming took 5 bases from V and 6 from J, leaving 7 bases between them. Germline V CDR1 and CDR2: MNHEY, SMNVEV (reference sequence). CDR3 protein: CASSPPAGELFF. CDR3 sequence (DNA): TGTGCCAGCAGTCCCCCAGCCGGGGAGCTGTTTTTT.

This clonotype was seen repeatedly, ten times or more. V gene TRBV28 combines with J gene TRBJ1-5, with D maybe TRBD1 (5 bases). This CDR3 has 15 residues. Trimming removed 2 bases at V and 2 bases at J, with 10 bases between. Germline V gene data show CDR1 as MDHEN and CDR2 as SYDVKM. The CDR3 sequence: CASSLGGVGNQPQHF. The DNA for the CDR3 is TGTGCCAGCAGTTTAGGGGGAGTAGGCAATCAGCCCCAGCATTTT.

The chain joins TRBV4-2 to TRBJ2-5; D is undetermined. Trimming took 1 base from V and 0 from J, leaving 3 bases between them. Germline-derived CDR1 and CDR2 are LGHNA and YNFKEQ. The CDR3 length is 13 residues. CDR3 DNA: TGTGCCAGCAGCCAAGTCTACCAAGAGACCCAGTACTTC. It encodes CASSQVYQETQYF.